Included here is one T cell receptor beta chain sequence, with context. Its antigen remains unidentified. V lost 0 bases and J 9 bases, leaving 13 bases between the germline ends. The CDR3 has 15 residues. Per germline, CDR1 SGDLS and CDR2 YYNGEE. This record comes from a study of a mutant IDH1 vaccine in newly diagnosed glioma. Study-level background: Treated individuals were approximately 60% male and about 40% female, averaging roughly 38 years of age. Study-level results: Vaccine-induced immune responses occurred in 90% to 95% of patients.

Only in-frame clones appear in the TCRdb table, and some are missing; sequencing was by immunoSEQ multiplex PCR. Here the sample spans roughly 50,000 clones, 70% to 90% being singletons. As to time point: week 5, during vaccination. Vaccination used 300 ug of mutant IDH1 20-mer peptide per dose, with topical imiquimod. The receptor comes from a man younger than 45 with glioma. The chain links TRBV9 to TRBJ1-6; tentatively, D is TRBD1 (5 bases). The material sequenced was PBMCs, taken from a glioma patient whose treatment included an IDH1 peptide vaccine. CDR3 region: CASSVASAGVSPLHF. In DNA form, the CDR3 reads TGTGCCAGCAGCGTAGCCTCCGCGGGGGTTTCACCCCTCCACTTT.